Below, 15 T cell receptor beta chains from the same sample are listed, as sequenced in a study of blood T cell repertoires in COVID-19. Clones were read by immunoSEQ multiplex PCR, and TCRdb kept only the in-frame ones, dropping some. Of 200,000 to 250,000 clones listed, around four fifths are singletons. The specimen sequenced was PBMCs or T cells enriched from blood (not recorded which). Every receptor here comes from a man aged 35-49 years who had recovered from COVID-19.

This chain uses TRBV5-1 with TRBJ2-1; TRBD2 is a possible D gene (5 bases). The V end lost 0 bases, the J end lost 2 bases, and 12 bases lay between the germline ends. Germline V CDR1 and CDR2: SGHRS, YFSETQ. The CDR3 is 16 residues long. CDR3 DNA: TGCGCCAGCAGCTTGGGGGCAGCGGTCGCCTACAATGAGCAGTTCTTC. This gives the protein CASSLGAAVAYNEQFF. The full variable domain, rest sourced from reference TRBV5-1 and TRBJ2-1, is KAGVTQTPRYLIKTRGQQVTLSCSPISGHRSVSWYQQTPGQGLQFLFEYFSETQRNKGNFPGRFSGRQFSNSRSEMNVSTLELGDSALYLCASSLGAAVAYNEQFFGPGTRLTVL.

CDR3 residues: CASSQSLAGGAETQYF. CDR3 in DNA: TGTGCCAGCTCACAGTCATTAGCGGGAGGGGCAGAGACCCAGTACTTC. The rearrangement uses TRBV18 and TRBJ2-5, with 11 bases that match TRBD2. This CDR3 is 16 amino acids long. Per germline, CDR1 KGHSH and CDR2 LQKENI. V was clipped by 4 bases and J by 4 bases; unmatched bases: 8.

This clone was found once. CDR3 coding DNA: TGTGCCAGCAGTCCAGATCAGTACCCATCTTATAATTCACCCCTCCACTTT. Its protein product is CASSPDQYPSYNSPLHF. The chain joins TRBV27 to TRBJ1-6; D is unresolved. Between the trimmed V and J ends, which lost 5 bases and 4 bases, there was a span of 18 bases. CDR3 size: 17 residues. The V gene's germline CDR1 is MNHEY and CDR2 SMNVEV (reference sequence).

This chain joins TRBV6-4 and TRBJ2-1; no clear D gene. Germline CDR1 and CDR2: MRHNA and SNTAGT. The CDR3 length is 16 residues. V was cut by 5 bases and J by 1 base, with 15 bases left in between. CDR3 protein: CASSSSFSRSYNEQFF. The DNA for the CDR3 is TGTGCCAGCAGTAGTAGCTTCAGTCGGTCCTACAATGAGCAGTTCTTC.

The chain combines TRBV18 with TRBJ2-3, with TRBD1 identical over 10 bases. Germline-derived CDR1 and CDR2 are KGHSH and LQKENI. This CDR3 has 15 residues. Unmatched junction bases numbered 3, after V lost 3 bases and J lost 3 bases. CDR3 loop: CASSPDRGQTDTQYF. In nucleotides, the CDR3 is TGTGCCAGCTCACCTGACAGGGGGCAAACAGATACGCAGTATTTT.

This chain links TRBV7-3 with TRBJ1-2, with TRBD1 as a possible D gene (5 bases). V dropped 0 bases and J dropped 7 bases, with 18 bases sitting between them. CDR1 SGHTA and CDR2 FQGTGA come from the germline V gene. CDR3 length: 16 amino acids. CDR3 protein: CASSLTADSGLSGYTF. In DNA form, the CDR3 reads TGTGCCAGCAGCTTAACGGCGGATTCAGGGTTAAGTGGCTACACCTTC.

This clone was seen just once. The chain is built from TRBV27 and TRBJ2-7; a possible D gene is TRBD2 (7 bases). Germline V lookup: CDR1 MNHEY, CDR2 SMNVEV (reference sequence). CDR3 length: 14 residues. With 3 bases removed from V and 3 bases from J, the gap between germline ends came to 12 bases. The CDR3 loop is CASSFRGAGYEQYF. CDR3 bases: TGTGCCAGCAGTTTTCGGGGGGCGGGCTACGAGCAGTACTTC.

This clone was counted between two and nine times. The V and J genes are TRBV9 and TRBJ1-1, with 7 bases identical to TRBD1. Trimming at V came to 0 bases and at J to 1 base, leaving 0 bases not matched to a gene. This CDR3 comprises 14 residues. Per germline, CDR1 SGDLS and CDR2 YYNGEE. CDR3 sequence reads: CASSVGDRNTEAFF. CDR3 DNA: TGTGCCAGCAGCGTAGGGGACAGGAACACTGAAGCTTTCTTT.

Concerning this clone itself: In the same sample, other DNA sequences code for this CDR3. The CDR3 DNA is TGCGCCAGCAGCTTGGAAGGGGACTATGGCTACACCTTC. Protein sequence: CASSLEGDYGYTF. The chain combines TRBV5-1 with TRBJ1-2, with D tentatively TRBD1 (5 bases). Germline loops: CDR1 SGHRS, CDR2 YFSETQ. The length of the CDR3 is 13 residues. Deletions cut 0 bases from V and 3 bases from J, with 6 bases between.

This chain joins TRBV4-1 and TRBJ1-3; no firm D call. The CDR3 is 17 amino acids. The ends were cut back, 1 base at V and 0 bases at J, with 13 bases in the middle. CDR1 and CDR2 (germline): MGHRA, YSYEKL. The CDR3 sequence: CASSQGLLRSSGNTIYF. CDR3 DNA sequence: TGCGCCAGCAGCCAAGGTTTGTTAAGGAGCTCTGGAAACACCATATATTTT.

This clone was seen a handful of times. The chain has TRBV3-1 (or the pseudogene TRBV3-2) and TRBJ2-1, with 10 bases aligning to TRBD2. The V gene end was trimmed by 1 base and the J gene end by 7 bases; junction bases not matched to a gene: 10. The CDR3 totals 17 residues. Per germline, CDR1 LGHDT and CDR2 YNNKEL (reference sequence). The CDR3 is CASSQGLSSGSPNEQFF. The CDR3 bases are TGTGCCAGCAGCCAAGGTCTGTCTAGCGGGAGCCCTAATGAGCAGTTCTTC.

The chain employs TRBV5-1 and TRBJ1-2, with a possible D match to TRBD1 (6 bases). V was cut by 4 bases and J by 4 bases, with 11 bases left in between. The length of the CDR3 is 13 residues. Germline assignment: CDR1 SGHRS and CDR2 YFSETQ. The CDR3 sequence: CASSPVTGYGYTF. CDR3 coding DNA: TGCGCCAGCAGCCCGGTGACAGGCTATGGCTACACCTTC.

This clone was seen only once. This sequence joins TRBV6-5 and TRBJ1-2; D unresolved. Germline CDR1 reads MNHEY; CDR2 reads SVGAGI. Trimming removed 5 bases at V and 5 bases at J, with 3 bases between. The CDR3 spans 10 residues. DNA for the CDR3: TGTGCCAGCAGTCTTTATGGCTACACCTTC. Its protein is CASSLYGYTF.

This sequence joins TRBV18 and TRBJ1-5; D is unresolved. Between the trimmed V and J ends, which lost 6 bases and 1 base, there was a span of 7 bases. In germline, CDR1 is KGHSH, CDR2 LQKENI. The CDR3 has 13 residues. CDR3 loop: CASSDTSNQPQHF. The CDR3 DNA reads TGTGCCAGCTCCGACACAAGCAATCAGCCCCAGCATTTT.

This chain connects TRBV10-3 to TRBJ1-2; no definite D call. V lost 6 bases, J lost 8 bases, and 10 bases lay in between. The CDR3 loop spans 11 amino acids. The germline V gene encodes CDR1 ENHRY and CDR2 SYGVKD. The CDR3 spells CAISRRGGYTF. Written as DNA, the CDR3 is TGTGCCATCAGCCGCAGAGGAGGCTACACCTTC.